The 28 T cell receptor beta chains below come from one sample, sequenced in a study of T-cell memory formation after mild COVID-19. TCRdb itself ran the 5' RACE reads through MiXCR, one entry per CDR3 protein. The table has roughly 52,000 distinct CDR3 sequences, about 7.3% seen once. What was sequenced was PBMCs or a T cell subset sorted from them (not recorded which). The receptors originated from a man aged 18 to 30 who had mild COVID-19 (a few samples of this study predate the infection). Cell type and time point are not known.

This clonotype has at least ten counts. The chain is built from TRBV6-5 and TRBJ2-2, with TRBD1 identical over 11 bases. Germline CDR1 reads MNHEY; CDR2 reads SVGAGI. This CDR3 has 15 amino acids. V was clipped by 6 bases and J by 8 bases; unmatched bases: 8. CDR3 amino acids: CASRGTGGLWGELFF. CDR3 bases: TGTGCCAGCAGAGGGACAGGGGGTTTATGGGGGGAGCTGTTTTTT.

This clonotype was observed a handful of times. V gene TRBV29-1 combines with J gene TRBJ2-5; tentative D call: TRBD2 (6 bases). The germline CDR1 and CDR2 sequences are SQVTM and ANQGSEA. V was pared by 0 bases and J by 5 bases, with 13 bases between. The CDR3 is 14 residues long. CDR3 region: CSVEDPEGSETQYF. DNA for the CDR3: TGCAGCGTTGAAGATCCGGAGGGATCCGAGACCCAGTACTTC. Full variable domain (missing parts from reference TRBV29-1 and TRBJ2-5): SAVISQKPSRDICQRGTSLTIQCQVDSQVTMMFWYRQQPGQSLTLIATANQGSEATYESGFVIDKFPISRPNLTFSTLTVSNMSPEDSSIYLCSVEDPEGSETQYFGPGTRLLVL.

This clonotype was observed a few times. J is TRBJ2-3 and V is TRBV23-1; 7 bases map to TRBD2. TRBV23-1 qualifies as an ORF whose function is uncertain. J was trimmed by 4 bases and V by 0 bases; bases with no gene match: 4. The CDR3 sequence is 15 residues long. The CDR3 loop is CASSQSREGADTQYF. The CDR3 nucleotides are TGCGCCAGCAGTCAATCCAGGGAGGGAGCAGATACGCAGTATTTT.

This clonotype appeared a few times. The chain has TRBV6-2 or TRBV6-3 and TRBJ2-7; possible D gene TRBD1, 5 bases. This CDR3 region has 13 residues. Germline V gene data show CDR1 as MNHEY and CDR2 as SVGEGT. V was trimmed by 2 bases and J by 6 bases, leaving 11 bases between them. CDR3 protein: CASSYGADSEQYV. The CDR3, as DNA: TGTGCCAGCAGTTACGGGGCTGACAGCGAGCAGTACGTC.

The chain is built from TRBV12-3 or TRBV12-4 and TRBJ2-4, with 7 bases that match TRBD2. The length of the CDR3 is 14 residues. The J segment lost 4 bases and the V segment lost 6 bases, leaving 6 bases of the junction unmatched. CDR3 residues: CASRINSGKNIQYF. In DNA, the CDR3 is TGTGCCAGCAGGATTAATAGCGGGAAAAACATTCAGTACTTC.

The chain uses TRBV10-2 and TRBJ2-1; D is uncertain. V dropped 0 bases and J dropped 2 bases, with 8 bases sitting between them. Germline loops: CDR1 WSHSY, CDR2 SAAADI. This CDR3 region has 15 residues. In nucleotides, the CDR3 is TGCGCCAGCAGTGAGTCGTCCCTTGCCTACAATGAGCAGTTCTTC. Its protein product is CASSESSLAYNEQFF.

This clonotype was seen repeatedly, ten times or more. The chain recombines TRBV18 with TRBJ2-5, with D perhaps TRBD1 or TRBD2 (5 bases each). The CDR3 is 15 amino acids. V lost 2 bases to trimming and J lost 5 bases, with 15 bases between them. Germline V gene lookup returns CDR1 KGHSH and CDR2 LQKENI. As DNA, the CDR3 is TGTGCCAGCTCACCAAGTTCAGGGACCACGGAGACCCAGTACTTC. This gives the protein CASSPSSGTTETQYF.

The chain has TRBV10-3 and TRBJ2-1, with TRBD2 matching over 10 bases. Germline V CDR1 and CDR2: ENHRY, SYGVKD. The CDR3 sequence is 20 residues long. Trimming took 9 bases from V and 0 from J; bases not matched to a gene: 20. For the CDR3, the DNA is TGTGCCATGTCACAGGGGCTGCTAGCGGGGGCCGTTCTCTCCTACAATGAGCAGTTCTTC. Residues: CAMSQGLLAGAVLSYNEQFF.

The gene calls are TRBV5-1 and TRBJ2-5; 11 bases line up with TRBD1. Germline V lookup: CDR1 SGHRS, CDR2 YFSETQ. The CDR3 loop spans 15 amino acids. Unmatched junction bases numbered 5, after V lost 2 bases and J lost 5 bases. The DNA of the CDR3 is TGCGCCAGCAGCTTCGGACAGGGGGCCTCGGAGACCCAGTACTTC. Translated: CASSFGQGASETQYF.

This clonotype was found many times. The rearrangement joins TRBV2 to TRBJ2-2; 8 positions agree with TRBD1. CDR3 size: 15 residues. V was clipped by 9 bases and J by 7 bases; unmatched bases: 13. In germline, CDR1 is SNHLY, CDR2 FYNNEI. The CDR3 DNA reads as TGTGCCAGTTCGCGACAGGGGCCAAGGGTCGGGGAGCTGTTTTTT. It specifies CASSRQGPRVGELFF.

This clonotype was recorded a few times. CDR3 bases: TGCAGCGTAGACAGTTATGGCTACACCTTC. Translating gives CSVDSYGYTF. V usage is TRBV29-1 and J usage is TRBJ1-2, with a weak D call TRBD1 (5 bases). Germline values: CDR1 SQVTM, CDR2 ANQGSEA. CDR3 length equals 10 residues. V was trimmed by 6 bases and J by 5 bases, leaving 7 bases between them.

Many counts were recorded for this clonotype. The V call is TRBV7-2, the J call TRBJ2-5; perhaps D is TRBD1 or TRBD2 (7 bases each). This CDR3 spans 14 amino acids. V was trimmed by 3 bases and J by 5 bases, leaving 13 bases between them. In germline, CDR1 is SGHTA, CDR2 FQGNSA. CDR3 loop: CASSFQGGGETQYF. In nucleotides, the CDR3 is TGTGCCAGCAGCTTCCAGGGGGGAGGGGAGACCCAGTACTTC.

The chain recombines TRBV5-1 with TRBJ2-5; the match to TRBD2 covers 7 bases. Germline-derived CDR1 and CDR2 are SGHRS and YFSETQ. The trim removed 4 bases at V and 4 bases at J, leaving 7 bases unmatched. The CDR3 has 14 residues. The CDR3 region has the DNA TGCGCCAGCAGCACCCCATGGGAGGGAGAGACCCAGTACTTC. It is translated as CASSTPWEGETQYF.

By its share, this clonotype is medium-sized. The chain combines TRBV7-3 with TRBJ2-3, with a possible D match to TRBD2 (6 bases). Germline CDR1 is SGHTA and CDR2 is FQGTGA. The CDR3 covers 17 residues. The V end was cut by 5 bases, the J end by 0 bases, with 18 bases between. CDR3 protein: CASSPLTGVSSTDTQYF. As DNA, the CDR3 is TGTGCCAGCAGCCCGCTTACGGGAGTCTCGAGCACAGATACGCAGTATTTT.

On this clonotype itself: At one end, the junction sequence differs from germline, possibly due to a read error. The V call is TRBV19, the J call TRBJ2-1; D assignment may be TRBD1 or TRBD2 (6 bases each). This CDR3 is 12 amino acids long. From germline, CDR1 is LNHDA and CDR2 SQIVND (reference sequence). CDR3 in DNA: TGTGACAGTAGTACCTCGGGGGCTGAGCAGTTCTTC. This sequence encodes CDSSTSGAEQFF.

The chain joins TRBV19 to TRBJ1-5; no firm D call. The V gene lost 1 base and the J gene lost 0 bases, with 7 bases spanning the gap. Germline CDR1 and CDR2: LNHDA and SQIVND (reference sequence). There are 15 residues in the CDR3. The DNA of the CDR3 is TGTGCCAGTAGTATAGCGGTCCATAGCAATCAGCCCCAGCATTTT. Amino acid sequence: CASSIAVHSNQPQHF.

This clonotype was seen a few times. The gene calls are TRBV7-2 and TRBJ2-1; D ambiguous. There are 13 residues in the CDR3. The V end was cut by 4 bases, the J end by 10 bases, with 14 bases between. Germline V gives CDR1 SGHTA, CDR2 FQGNSA. The CDR3 spells CASSSTPDTEQFF. The CDR3 nucleotides are TGTGCCAGCAGCTCCACCCCCGACACAGAGCAGTTCTTC.

In its sample, this clonotype was seen a few times. The chain couples TRBV7-2 to TRBJ2-3; the match to TRBD2 covers 7 bases. Germline CDR1 reads SGHTA; CDR2 reads FQGNSA. The CDR3 runs 14 residues. Trimming at V came to 8 bases and at J to 4 bases, leaving 9 bases not matched to a gene. The CDR3 nucleotides are TGTGCCAGCCTCCGTGGGGGGGGATCAGATACGCAGTATTTT. It encodes CASLRGGGSDTQYF. The whole variable domain, remainder taken from reference TRBV7-2 and TRBJ2-3, is GAGVSQSPSNKVTEKGKDVELRCDPISGHTALYWYRQSLGQGLEFLIYFQGNSAPDKSGLPSDRFSAERTGGSVSTLTIQRTQQEDSAVYLCASLRGGGSDTQYFGPGTRLTVL.

In this sample, this clonotype turned up a few times. The chain recombines TRBV11-2 with TRBJ2-3; D gene ambiguous. CDR1 and CDR2 from the germline V gene are SGHAT and FQNNGV. Trimming took off 1 base at V and 2 bases at J, with 16 bases between the two ends. The CDR3 contains 17 residues. CDR3 nucleotide sequence: TGTGCCAGCAGCTTAGTACCCCCGCCCGGGTACACAGATACGCAGTATTTT. This codes for CASSLVPPPGYTDTQYF.

Many counts were recorded for this clonotype. The chain uses TRBV3-1 and TRBJ2-1; TRBD1 is a possible D gene (5 bases). This CDR3 is built from 15 residues. CDR1 is LGHDT and CDR2 is YNNKEL in the germline V gene (reference sequence). V was clipped by 5 bases and J by 4 bases, with 15 bases between them. The CDR3 here is CASSKRADSYNEQFF. CDR3 DNA sequence: TGTGCCAGCAGCAAAAGGGCCGACAGTTACAATGAGCAGTTCTTC.

This CDR3 reads CASRRQGAINYGYTF. In DNA form, the CDR3 reads TGTGCCAGCAGGCGTCAGGGGGCTATCAACTATGGCTACACCTTC. The chain couples TRBV6-5 to TRBJ1-2, with 8 positions matching TRBD1. J lost 2 bases, V lost 6 bases, and 8 bases had no gene match. CDR3 length equals 15 residues. CDR1 is MNHEY and CDR2 is SVGAGI in the germline V gene.

The chain uses TRBV20-1 and TRBJ1-6; weak D call: TRBD1 (5 bases). Germline-derived CDR1 and CDR2 are DFQATT and SNEGSKA (reference sequence). V lost 2 bases and J 4 bases, leaving 9 bases between the germline ends. CDR3 length: 14 residues. In DNA, the CDR3 is TGCAGTGCTAGAAGGGGCGCATATAATTCACCCCTCCACTTT. Translated, it gives CSARRGAYNSPLHF.

This chain links TRBV7-6 with TRBJ2-7; tentatively, D is TRBD2 (6 bases). The germline V gene has CDR1 SGHVS and CDR2 FNYEAQ. This CDR3 comprises 14 residues. The V end was cut by 5 bases, the J end by 7 bases, with 18 bases between. CDR3 amino acids: CASSPDTGVWEQYF. CDR3 coding DNA: TGTGCCAGCAGCCCGGACACGGGAGTGTGGGAGCAGTACTTC.

This clonotype was seen only a few times. CDR3 sequence reads: CASSLATEDLPQHF. CDR3 nucleotide sequence: TGTGCCAGCAGCTTAGCGACTGAAGATCTACCCCAGCATTTT. The genes are TRBV7-2 and TRBJ1-5; no firm D call. This CDR3 region has 14 residues. CDR1 and CDR2 (germline): SGHTA, FQGNSA. Trimming stripped 0 bases from V and 10 bases from J, with 13 bases between.

J is TRBJ2-2 and V is TRBV3-1, with no clear D. Trimming shortened V by 2 bases and J by 9 bases, and 4 bases separated the two germline ends. Germline V lookup: CDR1 LGHDT, CDR2 YNNKEL (reference sequence). The CDR3 consists of 11 residues. CDR3 in amino acids: CASSQRRELFF. Here the CDR3 DNA reads TGTGCCAGCAGCCAAAGGCGGGAGCTGTTTTTT.

This rearrangement joins TRBV7-7 to TRBJ2-5, with D hard to call. This CDR3 has 13 amino acids. V was clipped by 3 bases and J by 6 bases, with 11 bases between them. Germline V CDR1 and CDR2: SSHAT, FNYEAQ (reference sequence). CDR3 coding DNA: TGTGCCAGCAGCTTCGGCAGCAGCAAGACCCAGTACTTC. It specifies CASSFGSSKTQYF.

This clonotype appeared a few times. The chain has TRBV20-1 and TRBJ1-6; tentatively, D is TRBD1 (5 bases). Between the trimmed V and J ends, which lost 5 bases and 7 bases, there was a span of 12 bases. CDR3 length: 13 residues. Looked up from germline, CDR1 is DFQATT and CDR2 is SNEGSKA (reference sequence). In nucleotides, the CDR3 is TGCAGTGCTGGTAGGGGTGGGAATTCACCCCTCCACTTT. This gives the protein CSAGRGGNSPLHF.

This clonotype has at least ten counts. The V and J genes are TRBV12-3 or TRBV12-4 and TRBJ1-1; D is possibly TRBD1 (6 bases). The CDR3 runs to 14 residues. V was shortened by 3 bases and J by 4 bases, with 12 bases between the two germline ends. CDR3 sequence reads: CASSFQGGGTEAFF. The DNA of the CDR3 is TGTGCCAGCAGTTTCCAGGGAGGGGGCACTGAAGCTTTCTTT.